This T cell receptor beta chain was documented in a study of vaccination and CD4 T cells after COVID-19. Study-level background: The convalescent group had six males, four females, seven Caucasians, two Asians, one multiracial. General study results and limits: Looking at convalescent patients, a median about 86% of reactive clones were present only post-vaccination.

The time point here: late sampling 161 to 241 days after vaccination in a few convalescent patients. In regard to this clonotype: As yet, its antigen is unknown.

This CDR3 contains 13 residues. Trimming pared 2 bases from V and 8 bases from J, leaving 12 bases between. CDR1 DFQATT and CDR2 SNEGSKA come from the germline V gene (reference sequence). TCRdb itself ran the PCR reads through MiXCR, one entry per CDR3 protein. The sample includes 25,000 or so distinct CDR3 sequences, about 50% seen only once; the top ten take over 4.5%. This receptor was taken from a human donor who had recovered from COVID-19. Source: CD4+ T cells from blood, taken about 7 months after SARS-CoV-2 vaccination. This chain connects TRBV20-1 to TRBJ1-4, with D tentatively TRBD1 (5 bases). CDR3 sequence reads: CSARSDSLEKLFF. The DNA of the CDR3 is TGCAGTGCTAGATCCGACAGTTTGGAAAAACTGTTTTTT.